This T cell receptor beta chain derives from a study of OX40 agonist ivuxolimab in advanced cancers. Study summary: Patients were infused with ivuxolimab every 2 weeks at 0.01 to 10 mg/kg. Enrolled patients in dose escalation had cancers that were hepatocellular carcinoma, melanoma, renal cell or head and neck cancer.

Germline-derived CDR1 and CDR2 are SGHNT and YYREEE (reference sequence). Trimming at V came to 4 bases and at J to 2 bases, leaving 5 bases not matched to a gene. The CDR3 totals 15 residues. Method: immunoSEQ multiplex PCR; TCRdb's copy keeps in-frame clones and lacks some. The sample lists roughly 39,000 clones, around nine tenths occurring once. This clonotype originated in an adult with an advanced solid tumor such as melanoma, head and neck, liver or kidney cancer. This specimen was CD4+ or CD8+ T cells sorted from blood, taken in a trial of the OX40 agonist ivuxolimab. The chain links TRBV5-4 to TRBJ2-7; TRBD2 agrees at 11 bases. DNA of the CDR3: TGTGCCAGCAGCATAACTAGCGGGGGCCCCTACGAGCAGTACTTC. Protein sequence: CASSITSGGPYEQYF. Full variable domain (outside the CDR3, taken from reference TRBV5-4 and TRBJ2-7): ETGVTQSPTHLIKTRGQQVTLRCSSQSGHNTVSWYQQALGQGPQFIFQYYREEENGRGNFPPRFSGLQFPNYSSELNVNALELDDSALYLCASSITSGGPYEQYFGPGTRLTVT.